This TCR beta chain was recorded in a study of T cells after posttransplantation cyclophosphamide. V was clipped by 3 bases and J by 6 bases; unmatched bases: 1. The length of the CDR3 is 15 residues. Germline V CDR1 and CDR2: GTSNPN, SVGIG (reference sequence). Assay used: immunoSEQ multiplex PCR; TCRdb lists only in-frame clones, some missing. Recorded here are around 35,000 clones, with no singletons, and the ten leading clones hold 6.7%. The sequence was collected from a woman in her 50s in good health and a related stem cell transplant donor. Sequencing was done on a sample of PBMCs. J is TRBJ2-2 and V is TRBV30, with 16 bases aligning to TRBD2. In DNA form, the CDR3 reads TGTGCCTGGAGGGGGACTAGCGGGAGGGCCGGGGAGCTGTTTTTT. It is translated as CAWRGTSGRAGELFF.